The T cell receptor beta chain under discussion was sequenced for a study of T cells in Graves' hyperthyroidism and ophthalmopathy. The CDR3 totals 16 residues. Germline CDR1 reads SGHRS; CDR2 reads YFSETQ. After removal of 2 bases from V and 3 bases from J, the junction contained 7 bases not matched to a gene. Amplified regions were TCR beta CDR3 sequences from RNA transcripts. In the first-round RT-PCR of the TCR CDR3, the HTBI primer set was used. From the multiplex PCR reads, TCRdb called clonotypes with MiXCR, one entry per CDR3 protein. Of 370,000 or so distinct CDR3 sequences listed, less than 15% were seen once; the top ten hold around 21%.

The receptor's source is a man aged 25 to 40 with Graves' hyperthyroidism that later progressed to Graves' ophthalmopathy. The sequenced material came from blood. V is TRBV5-1 and J is TRBJ2-3; TRBD1 matches 9 bases. CDR3 in amino acids: CASSLAGTGRTDTQYF. In DNA form, the CDR3 reads TGCGCCAGCAGCTTAGCCGGGACAGGGAGGACAGATACGCAGTATTTT. Full variable domain (missing parts from reference TRBV5-1 and TRBJ2-3): KAGVTQTPRYLIKTRGQQVTLSCSPISGHRSVSWYQQTPGQGLQFLFEYFSETQRNKGNFPGRFSGRQFSNSRSEMNVSTLELGDSALYLCASSLAGTGRTDTQYFGPGTRLTVL.